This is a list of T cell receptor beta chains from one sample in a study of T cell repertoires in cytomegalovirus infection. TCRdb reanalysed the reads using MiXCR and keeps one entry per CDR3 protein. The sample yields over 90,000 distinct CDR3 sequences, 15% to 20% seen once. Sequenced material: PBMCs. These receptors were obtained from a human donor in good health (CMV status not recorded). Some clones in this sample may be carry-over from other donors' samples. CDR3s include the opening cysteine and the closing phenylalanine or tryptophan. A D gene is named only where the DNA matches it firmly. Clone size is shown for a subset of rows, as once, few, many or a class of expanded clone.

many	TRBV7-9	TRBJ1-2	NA	TGTGCCAGCAGCTTAGATAGGGCCTATGGCTACACCTTC	CASSLDRAYGYTF
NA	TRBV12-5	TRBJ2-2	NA	TGTGCTAGTGGTCTAGGACAGAACACCGGGGAGCTGTTTTTT	CASGLGQNTGELFF
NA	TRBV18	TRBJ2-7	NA	TGTGCCAGCTCACCACCGGGCGGCAGGGGCTACGAGCAGTACTTC	CASSPPGGRGYEQYF
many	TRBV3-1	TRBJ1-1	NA	TGTGCCAGCAGCCCGGGGACCTACACTGAAGCTTTCTTT	CASSPGTYTEAFF
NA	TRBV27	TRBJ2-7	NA	TGTGCCAGCAGTTTATCGAGGGGGGGCGAGGTCGAGCAGTACTTC	CASSLSRGGEVEQYF
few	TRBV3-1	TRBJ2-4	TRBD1	TGTGCCAGCAGCCTAAGCCGTTACACACCGGGACAGGGGAGAAACATTCAGTACTTC	CASSLSRYTPGQGRNIQYF
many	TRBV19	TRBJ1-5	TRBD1	TGTGCCAGTACCCAAGGGACAGGGGTTTTGGAGCCCCAGCATTTT	CASTQGTGVLEPQHF
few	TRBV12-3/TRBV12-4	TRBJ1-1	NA	TGTGCCAGCAGCGAACTTGGTTTAAACACTGAAGCTTTCTTT	CASSELGLNTEAFF
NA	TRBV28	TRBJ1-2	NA	TGTGCCAGCAGTTTTGAGCAGGCCTACTATGGCTACACCTTC	CASSFEQAYYGYTF
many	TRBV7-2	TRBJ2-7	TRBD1	TGTGCCAGCAGTCCCGGGACAGGGGCCCACGAGCAGTACTTC	CASSPGTGAHEQYF
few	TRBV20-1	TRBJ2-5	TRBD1	TGCAGTGCTGTACTCGGGACAGCCCAAGAGACCCAGTACTTC	CSAVLGTAQETQYF
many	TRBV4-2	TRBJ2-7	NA	TGTGCCAGCAGCCCTCCGGGGGATACCTACGAGCAGTACTTC	CASSPPGDTYEQYF
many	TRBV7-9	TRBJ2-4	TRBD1	TGTGCCAGCAGCCCGAGGACAGGGTCGATGTCGTACTTC	CASSPRTGSMSYF
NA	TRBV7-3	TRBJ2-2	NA	TGTGCCAGCAGCTCGACGCCTGGGGGAGATTTCACCGGGGAGCTGTTTTTT	CASSSTPGGDFTGELFF
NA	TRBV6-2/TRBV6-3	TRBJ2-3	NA	TGTGCCAGCAGCCGCATAGCGGCGCTTGATACGCAGTATTTT	CASSRIAALDTQYF
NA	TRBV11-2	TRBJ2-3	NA	TGTGCCAGCAGCTCGGACTTACGCACAGATACGCAGTATTTT	CASSSDLRTDTQYF
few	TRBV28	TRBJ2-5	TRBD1	TGTGCCAGCAGCCTTTCTGGGACAGGGGAAGGAGAGACCCAGTACTTC	CASSLSGTGEGETQYF
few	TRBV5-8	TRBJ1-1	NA	TGTGCCAGTCCGGGCACTGAAGCTTTCTTT	CASPGTEAFF
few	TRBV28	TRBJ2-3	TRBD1	TGTGCCAGCAAGGCCCCTGGGACAGTCACAGATACGCAGTATTTT	CASKAPGTVTDTQYF
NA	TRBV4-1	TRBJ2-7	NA	TGCGCCAGCAGCCAAGGGCAGCAACCCTCCTACGAGCAGTACTTC	CASSQGQQPSYEQYF